The text below deals with one T cell receptor (beta chain). This sample is drawn from a study of T cell changes during pregnancy in multiple sclerosis. Clones were read by immunoSEQ multiplex PCR, and TCRdb kept only the in-frame ones, dropping some. The table records 30,000 to 35,000 clones, about nine tenths of them present only once. V was shortened by 1 base and J by 0 bases, with 7 bases between the two germline ends. Germline V gene lookup returns CDR1 MNHEY and CDR2 SMNVEV (reference sequence). The CDR3 spans 15 residues. The sample consisted of CD8+ T cells from peripheral blood mononuclear cells, taken before pregnancy. The origin of this receptor is a female donor with multiple sclerosis, enrolled in a pregnancy study. V gene TRBV27 combines with J gene TRBJ1-5; D remains ambiguous. As DNA, the CDR3 is TGTGCCAGCAGTTTATTCCTTAATAGCAATCAGCCCCAGCATTTT. Its translation: CASSLFLNSNQPQHF.